This T cell receptor beta chain came from a study of CD8+ T cells in alopecia areata (dated by TCRdb to the late 2010s). Study-wide context: In both human patients and the C3H/HeJ mouse model, the study applied high-throughput TCRbeta sequencing to look at T cell clonal expansion in alopecia areata. On the human side, TCRbeta sequencing was run on scalp tissue and on sorted CD4+ and CD8+ peripheral blood T cells from healthy controls and from alopecia areata patients with either patchy or totalis/universalis disease. TCRbeta CDR3 regions were amplified by immunoSEQ multiplex PCR using 35 Vbeta forward and 13 Jbeta reverse primers. Scalp clonality was compared among normal scalp (n=4), patchy alopecia areata scalp (n=8), and alopecia totalis/universalis scalp (n=8). RNA was obtained with the PAXgene miRNA kit for fixed scalp, the miRNeasy kit for PBMCs, and the RNeasy kit for mouse skin.

This clone has just one count. No cognate antigen has been identified for it. It has no much larger one-base neighbor in the sample; base qualities were not kept. The full study reports these points: Scalp TCR repertoire analysis is complicated because resident alphabeta T cells in normal human skin are also sequenced, whereas mouse skin is dominated by gammadelta T cells. Higher clonality and more expanded CD8+ clones were observed in lesional scalp than in normal scalp, particularly in alopecia totalis/universalis, a finding suggestive of antigenic drive. Compared with mice, TCR sequences shared between patients were less clear, possibly partly because of HLA diversity across the patient population.

V and J lose 0 bases and 1 base, and a span of 12 bases separates them. CDR1 is given as MGHRA and CDR2 as YSYEKL, both from the germline V gene. Taken from cysteine to phenylalanine, the CDR3 has 17 residues. Only the CDR3 DNA stays, 51 bases, in frame from base 1. The receptor library was made with the immunoSEQ multiplex PCR assay. For TCR sequencing, RNA was extracted from every sample and reverse transcribed into cDNA to serve as template. First-strand cDNA was synthesized using SuperScript III with a 2:1 mix of oligo-dT and random hexamers. Amplification bias was assessed with a synthetic immune receptor repertoire, and residual bias was removed computationally. Processing in the source paper ran as follows. Raw reads were preprocessed for error removal, and CDR3 was defined according to IMGT conventions as running from the conserved cysteine to phenylalanine. Clonality was calculated as 1 minus Shannon entropy normalized by log2 of the number of productive unique TCRs. CD4 or CD8 identity of scalp clones was inferred by cross-referencing scalp TCRbeta sequences with sorted blood CD4 and CD8 repertoires. Here the immuneACCESS table is served through TCRdb, limited to in-frame sequences with V and J called. Missing clones are a known gap in these copies; in checked studies unresolved V genes cover under half, and the rest lacks a known reason. The V and J calls and clone size were taken over from that table, and D and trimming were inferred from the DNA. This sample comprises 100,000 to 130,000 clones, around 55% of them detected only once. In total, the top ten clones hold less than 25% of the sample.

PBMCs were separated by density centrifugation and stained for CD3, CD4 and CD8, after which CD4+ and CD8+ T cells were sorted on a FACSAria. Scalp biopsies and blood samples were provided by unaffected controls. The chain uses TRBV4-1 and TRBJ2-2, with the D gene tentatively TRBD1 or TRBD2, based on 6 matching bases in each. The sequencing input was CD8+ T cells sorted from blood. This TCR derives from a human donor in good health. For the CDR3, the sequence is CASSQDGGLLNTGELFF. The base sequence is TGCGCCAGCAGCCAAGATGGGGGGCTGTTGAACACCGGGGAGCTGTTTTTT.